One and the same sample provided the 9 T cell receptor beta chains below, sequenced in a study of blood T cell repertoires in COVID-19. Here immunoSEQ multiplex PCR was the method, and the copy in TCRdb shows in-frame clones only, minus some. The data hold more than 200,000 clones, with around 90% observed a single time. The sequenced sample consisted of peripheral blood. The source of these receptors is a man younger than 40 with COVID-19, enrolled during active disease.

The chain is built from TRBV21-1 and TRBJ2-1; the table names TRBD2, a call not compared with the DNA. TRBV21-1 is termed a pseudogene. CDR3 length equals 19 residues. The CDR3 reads CASSKASKVGGIPYNEQFF. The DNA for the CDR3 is TGTGCCAGCAGCAAAGCGAGTAAGGTCGGCGGGATTCCCTACAATGAGCAGTTCTTC.

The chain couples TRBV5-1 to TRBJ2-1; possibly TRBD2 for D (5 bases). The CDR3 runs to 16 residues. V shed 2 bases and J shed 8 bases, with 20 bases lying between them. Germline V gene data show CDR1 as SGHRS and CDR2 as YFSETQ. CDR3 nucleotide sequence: TGCGCCAGCAGCTTTCCCCAGCGGCTCCCCCCGGATGAGCAGTTCTTC. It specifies CASSFPQRLPPDEQFF.

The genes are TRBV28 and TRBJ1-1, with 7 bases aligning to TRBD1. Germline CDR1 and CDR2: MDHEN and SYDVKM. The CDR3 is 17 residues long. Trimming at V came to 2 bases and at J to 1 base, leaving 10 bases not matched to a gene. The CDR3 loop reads CASSLVEGAGKNTEAFF. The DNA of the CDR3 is TGTGCCAGCAGTTTAGTAGAGGGGGCCGGTAAGAACACTGAAGCTTTCTTT.

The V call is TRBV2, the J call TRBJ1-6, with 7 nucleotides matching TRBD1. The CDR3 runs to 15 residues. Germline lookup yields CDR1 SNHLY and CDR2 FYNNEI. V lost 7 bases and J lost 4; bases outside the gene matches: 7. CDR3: CASTTQGQYNSPLHF. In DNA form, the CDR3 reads TGTGCCAGCACAACTCAGGGACAGTATAATTCACCCCTCCACTTT.

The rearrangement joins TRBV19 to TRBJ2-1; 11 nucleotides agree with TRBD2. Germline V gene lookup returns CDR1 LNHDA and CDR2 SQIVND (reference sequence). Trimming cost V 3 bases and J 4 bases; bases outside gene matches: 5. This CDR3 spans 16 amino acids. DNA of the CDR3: TGTGCCAGTAGTATTTCACCTAGCGGGGGGTACAATGAGCAGTTCTTC. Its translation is CASSISPSGGYNEQFF.

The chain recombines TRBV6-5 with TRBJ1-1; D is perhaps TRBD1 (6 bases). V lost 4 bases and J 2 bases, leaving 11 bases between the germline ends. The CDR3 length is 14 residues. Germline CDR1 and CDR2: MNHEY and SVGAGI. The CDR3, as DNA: TGTGCCAGCAGTTTGAGGACAGTCAACACTGAAGCTTTCTTT. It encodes CASSLRTVNTEAFF.

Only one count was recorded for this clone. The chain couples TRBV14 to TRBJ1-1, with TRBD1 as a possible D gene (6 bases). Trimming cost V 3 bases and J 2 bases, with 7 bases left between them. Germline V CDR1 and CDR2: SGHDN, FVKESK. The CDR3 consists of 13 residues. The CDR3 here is CASSQTGNTEAFF. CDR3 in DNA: TGTGCCAGCAGCCAGACAGGTAACACTGAAGCTTTCTTT.

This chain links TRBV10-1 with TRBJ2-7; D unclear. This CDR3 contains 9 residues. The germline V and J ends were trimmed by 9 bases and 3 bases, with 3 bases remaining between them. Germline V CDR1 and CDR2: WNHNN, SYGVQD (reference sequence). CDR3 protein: CASNYEQYF. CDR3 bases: TGCGCCAGTAACTACGAGCAGTACTTC.

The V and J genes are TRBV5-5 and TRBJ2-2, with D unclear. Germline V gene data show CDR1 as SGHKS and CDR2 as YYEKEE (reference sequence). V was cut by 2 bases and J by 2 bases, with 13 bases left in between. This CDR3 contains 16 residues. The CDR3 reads CASSLFYAVNTGELFF. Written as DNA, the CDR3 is TGTGCCAGCAGCTTATTTTATGCAGTTAACACCGGGGAGCTGTTTTTT.